This TCR beta chain was identified during a study of early T cells in non-severe SARS-CoV-2 infection. The CDR3 consists of 15 residues. Germline lookup yields CDR1 DFQATT and CDR2 SNEGSKA (reference sequence). The V end was cut by 7 bases, the J end by 0 bases, with 18 bases between. TCRdb independently ran MiXCR on the 5' RACE reads; one entry per CDR3 protein. This table holds about 71,000 distinct CDR3 sequences, about an eighth found once. The sequenced sample consisted of whole blood. This chain links TRBV20-1 with TRBJ2-5, with D uncertain. The TCR sequence derives from an adult who was a healthcare worker with PCR-confirmed SARS-CoV-2 infection or an uninfected control (not recorded which). The CDR3 DNA reads TGCAGTGGTAGTGGACCCTTTCGGTACCAAGAGACCCAGTACTTC. Translating it yields CSGSGPFRYQETQYF.